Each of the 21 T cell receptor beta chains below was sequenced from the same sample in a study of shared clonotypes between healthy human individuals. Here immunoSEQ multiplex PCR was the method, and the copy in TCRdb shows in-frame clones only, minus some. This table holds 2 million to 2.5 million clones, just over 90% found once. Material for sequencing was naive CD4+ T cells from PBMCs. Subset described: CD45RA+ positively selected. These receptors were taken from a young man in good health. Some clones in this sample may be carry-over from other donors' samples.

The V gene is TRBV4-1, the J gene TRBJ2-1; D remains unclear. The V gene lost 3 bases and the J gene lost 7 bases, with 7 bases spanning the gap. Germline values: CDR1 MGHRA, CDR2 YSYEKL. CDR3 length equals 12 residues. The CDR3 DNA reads TGCGCCAGCAGCCAGGCCTGGAATGAGCAGTTCTTC. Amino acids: CASSQAWNEQFF.

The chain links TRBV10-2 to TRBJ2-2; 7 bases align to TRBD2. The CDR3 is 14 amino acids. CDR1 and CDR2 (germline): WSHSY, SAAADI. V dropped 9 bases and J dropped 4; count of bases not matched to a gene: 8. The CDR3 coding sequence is TGCGCCAGGGGGGGGGACGGCCCCACCGGGGAGCTGTTTTTT. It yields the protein CARGGDGPTGELFF.

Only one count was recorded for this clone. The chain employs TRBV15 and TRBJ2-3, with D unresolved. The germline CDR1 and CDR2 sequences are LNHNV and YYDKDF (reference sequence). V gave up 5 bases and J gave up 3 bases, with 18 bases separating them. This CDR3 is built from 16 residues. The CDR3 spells CATSLSPSGRTDTQYF. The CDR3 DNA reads TGTGCCACCAGCTTGTCGCCTAGTGGGCGTACAGATACGCAGTATTTT.

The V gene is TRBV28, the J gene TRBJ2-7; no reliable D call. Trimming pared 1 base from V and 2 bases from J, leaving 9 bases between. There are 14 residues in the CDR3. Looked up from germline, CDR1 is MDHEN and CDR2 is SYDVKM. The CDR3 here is CASSLSRPPYEQYF. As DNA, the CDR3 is TGTGCCAGCAGTTTATCCAGGCCGCCCTACGAGCAGTACTTC.

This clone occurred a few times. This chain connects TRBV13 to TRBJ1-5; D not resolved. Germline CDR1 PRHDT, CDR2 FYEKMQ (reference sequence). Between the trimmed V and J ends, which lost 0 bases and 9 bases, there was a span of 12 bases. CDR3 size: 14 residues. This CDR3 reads CASSLGEAGSPQHF. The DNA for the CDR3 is TGTGCCAGCAGCTTAGGGGAAGCCGGCTCGCCCCAGCATTTT.

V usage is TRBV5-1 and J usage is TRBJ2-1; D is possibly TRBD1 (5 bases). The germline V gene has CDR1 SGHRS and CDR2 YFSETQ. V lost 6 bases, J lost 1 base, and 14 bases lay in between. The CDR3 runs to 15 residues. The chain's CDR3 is CASTLAQGSYNEQFF. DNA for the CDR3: TGCGCCAGCACCCTCGCCCAGGGTTCCTACAATGAGCAGTTCTTC. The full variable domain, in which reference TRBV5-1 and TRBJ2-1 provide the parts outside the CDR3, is KAGVTQTPRYLIKTRGQQVTLSCSPISGHRSVSWYQQTPGQGLQFLFEYFSETQRNKGNFPGRFSGRQFSNSRSEMNVSTLELGDSALYLCASTLAQGSYNEQFFGPGTRLTVL.

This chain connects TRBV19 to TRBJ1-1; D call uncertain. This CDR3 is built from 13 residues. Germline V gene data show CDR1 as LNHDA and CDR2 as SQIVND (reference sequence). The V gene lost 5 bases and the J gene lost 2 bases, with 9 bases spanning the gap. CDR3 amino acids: CASSGRLNTEAFF. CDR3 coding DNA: TGTGCCAGTAGTGGTCGGTTAAACACTGAAGCTTTCTTT. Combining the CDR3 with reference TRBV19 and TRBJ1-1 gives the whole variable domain DGGITQSPKYLFRKEGQNVTLSCEQNLNHDAMYWYRQDPGQGLRLIYYSQIVNDFQKGDIAEGYSVSREKKESFPLTVTSAQKNPTAFYLCASSGRLNTEAFFGQGTRLTVV.

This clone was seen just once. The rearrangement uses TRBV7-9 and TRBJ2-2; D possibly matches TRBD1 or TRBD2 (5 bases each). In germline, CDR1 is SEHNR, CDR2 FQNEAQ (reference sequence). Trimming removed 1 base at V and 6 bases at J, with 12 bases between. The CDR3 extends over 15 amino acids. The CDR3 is CASSLGGALPGELFF. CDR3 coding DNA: TGTGCCAGCAGCTTAGGAGGGGCTCTTCCCGGGGAGCTGTTTTTT. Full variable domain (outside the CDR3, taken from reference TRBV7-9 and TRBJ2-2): DTGVSQNPRHKITKRGQNVTFRCDPISEHNRLYWYRQTLGQGPEFLTYFQNEAQLEKSRLLSDRFSAERPKGSFSTLEIQRTEQGDSAMYLCASSLGGALPGELFFGEGSRLTVL.

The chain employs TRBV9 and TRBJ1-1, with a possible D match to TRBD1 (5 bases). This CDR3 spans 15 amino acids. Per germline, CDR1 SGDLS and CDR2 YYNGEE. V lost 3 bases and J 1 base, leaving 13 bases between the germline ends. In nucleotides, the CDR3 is TGTGCCAGCAGCGCAAACGACAGATCGAACACTGAAGCTTTCTTT. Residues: CASSANDRSNTEAFF.

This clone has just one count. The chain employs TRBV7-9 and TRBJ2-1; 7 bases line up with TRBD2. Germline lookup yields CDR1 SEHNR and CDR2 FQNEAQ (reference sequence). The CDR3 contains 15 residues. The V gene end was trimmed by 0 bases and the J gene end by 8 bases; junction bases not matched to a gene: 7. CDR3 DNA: TGTGCCAGCAGCTTAGCGGCGGGAGCCCAGGATGAGCAGTTCTTC. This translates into CASSLAAGAQDEQFF.

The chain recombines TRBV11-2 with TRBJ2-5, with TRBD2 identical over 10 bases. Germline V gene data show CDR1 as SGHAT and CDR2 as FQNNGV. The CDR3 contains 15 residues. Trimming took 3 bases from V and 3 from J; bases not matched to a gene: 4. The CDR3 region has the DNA TGTGCCAGCAGCTTTCAACTAGCGGGAAAAGAGACCCAGTACTTC. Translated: CASSFQLAGKETQYF. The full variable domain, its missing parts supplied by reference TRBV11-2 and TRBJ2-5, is EAGVAQSPRYKIIEKRQSVAFWCNPISGHATLYWYQQILGQGPKLLIQFQNNGVVDDSQLPKDRFSAERLKGVDSTLKIQPAKLEDSAVYLCASSFQLAGKETQYFGPGTRLLVL.

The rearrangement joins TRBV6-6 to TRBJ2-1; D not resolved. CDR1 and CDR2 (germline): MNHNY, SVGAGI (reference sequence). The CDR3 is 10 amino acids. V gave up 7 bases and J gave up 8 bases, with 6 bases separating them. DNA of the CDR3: TGTGCCAGCAAGTTCCATGAGCAGTTCTTC. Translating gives CASKFHEQFF.

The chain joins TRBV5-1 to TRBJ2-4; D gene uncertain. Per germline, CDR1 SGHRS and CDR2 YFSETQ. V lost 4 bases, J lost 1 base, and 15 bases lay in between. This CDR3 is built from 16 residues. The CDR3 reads CASSGEAWAAKNIQYF. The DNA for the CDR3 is TGCGCCAGCAGCGGGGAAGCATGGGCGGCCAAAAACATTCAGTACTTC.

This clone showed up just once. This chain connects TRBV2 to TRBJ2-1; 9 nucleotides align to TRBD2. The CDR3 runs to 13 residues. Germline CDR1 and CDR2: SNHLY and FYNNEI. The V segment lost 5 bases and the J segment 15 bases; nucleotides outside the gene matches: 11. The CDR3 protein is CASSLGTSLRGFF. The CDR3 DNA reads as TGTGCCAGCAGTCTCGGGACTAGCCTAAGGGGGTTCTTC.

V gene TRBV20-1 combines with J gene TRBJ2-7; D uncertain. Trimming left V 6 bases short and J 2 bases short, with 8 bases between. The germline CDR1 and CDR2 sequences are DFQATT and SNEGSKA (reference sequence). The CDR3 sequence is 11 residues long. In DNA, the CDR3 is TGCAGTGCAACTAACGCCTACGAGCAGTACTTC. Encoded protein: CSATNAYEQYF.

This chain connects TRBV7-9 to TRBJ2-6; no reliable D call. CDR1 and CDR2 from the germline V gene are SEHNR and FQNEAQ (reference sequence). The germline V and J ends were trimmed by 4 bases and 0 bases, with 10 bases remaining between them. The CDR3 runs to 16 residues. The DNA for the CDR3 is TGTGCCAGCAGCTACATAGGGCGCTCTGGGGCCAACGTCCTGACTTTC. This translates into CASSYIGRSGANVLTF. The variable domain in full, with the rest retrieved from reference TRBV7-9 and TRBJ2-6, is DTGVSQNPRHKITKRGQNVTFRCDPISEHNRLYWYRQTLGQGPEFLTYFQNEAQLEKSRLLSDRFSAERPKGSFSTLEIQRTEQGDSAMYLCASSYIGRSGANVLTFGAGSRLTVL.

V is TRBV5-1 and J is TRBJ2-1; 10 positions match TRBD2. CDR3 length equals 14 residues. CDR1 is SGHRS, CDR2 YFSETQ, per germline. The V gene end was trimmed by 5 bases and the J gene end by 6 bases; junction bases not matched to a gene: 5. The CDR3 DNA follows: TGCGCCAGCAGAATTCTAGCGGGAGTCAATGAGCAGTTCTTC. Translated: CASRILAGVNEQFF.

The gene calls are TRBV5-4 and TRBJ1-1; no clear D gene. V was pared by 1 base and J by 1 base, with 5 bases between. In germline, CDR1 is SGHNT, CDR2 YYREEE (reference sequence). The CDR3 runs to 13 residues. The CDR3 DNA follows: TGTGCCAGCAGCTTGAATTCGAACACTGAAGCTTTCTTT. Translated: CASSLNSNTEAFF.

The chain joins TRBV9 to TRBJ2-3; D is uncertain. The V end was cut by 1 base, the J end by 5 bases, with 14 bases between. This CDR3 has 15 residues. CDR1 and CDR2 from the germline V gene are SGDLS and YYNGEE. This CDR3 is CASSVSTTMGDTQYF. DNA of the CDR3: TGTGCCAGCAGCGTAAGTACTACCATGGGAGATACGCAGTATTTT.

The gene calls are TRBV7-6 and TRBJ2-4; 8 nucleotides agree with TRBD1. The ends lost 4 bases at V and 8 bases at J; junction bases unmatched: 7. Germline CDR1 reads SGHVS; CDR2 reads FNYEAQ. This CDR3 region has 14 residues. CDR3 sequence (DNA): TGTGCCAGCAGCTGGAAGCAGGGGGCGGACATTCAGTACTTC. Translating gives CASSWKQGADIQYF.

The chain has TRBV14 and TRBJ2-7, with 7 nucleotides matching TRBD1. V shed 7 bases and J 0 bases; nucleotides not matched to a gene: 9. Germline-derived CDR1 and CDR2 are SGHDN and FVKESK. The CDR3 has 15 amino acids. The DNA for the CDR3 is TGTGCCAGCAAAAAGGGGGCGCTGAGCTCCTACGAGCAGTACTTC. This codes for CASKKGALSSYEQYF.